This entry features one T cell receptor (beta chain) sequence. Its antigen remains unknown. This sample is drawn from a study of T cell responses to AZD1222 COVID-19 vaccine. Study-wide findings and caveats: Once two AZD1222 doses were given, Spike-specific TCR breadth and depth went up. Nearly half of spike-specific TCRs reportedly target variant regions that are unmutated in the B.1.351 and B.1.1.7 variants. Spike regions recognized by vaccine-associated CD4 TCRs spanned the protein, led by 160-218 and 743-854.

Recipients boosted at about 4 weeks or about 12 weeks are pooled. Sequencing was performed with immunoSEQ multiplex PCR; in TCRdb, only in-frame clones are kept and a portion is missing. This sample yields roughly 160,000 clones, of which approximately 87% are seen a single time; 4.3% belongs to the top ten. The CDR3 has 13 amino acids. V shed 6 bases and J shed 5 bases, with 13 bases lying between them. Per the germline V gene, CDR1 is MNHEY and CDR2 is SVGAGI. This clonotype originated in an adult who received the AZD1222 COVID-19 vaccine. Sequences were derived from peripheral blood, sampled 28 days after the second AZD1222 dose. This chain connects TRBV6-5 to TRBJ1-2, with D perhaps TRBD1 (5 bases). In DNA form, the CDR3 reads TGTGCCAGCAGCGCGAGGAGGACATATGGCTACACCTTC. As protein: CASSARRTYGYTF.